This TCR beta chain was found in a study of vaccination effects on CD4 cells after COVID-19. Study outcomes and limitations: Cross-reactivity toward common cold coronaviruses was confined to only 1 of 255 vaccine-induced clones in healthy vaccinees.

Pools of viral peptides were used by the ViraFEST assay to expand antigen-specific CD4+ T cells ahead of sequencing. A 10-day culture period preceded the isolation of CD4+ T cells. Vaccine administered to participants consisted of two doses of either BNT162b2 or mRNA-1273. Vaccinated participants had no history of SARS-CoV-2 infection and tested negative for nucleocapsid antibodies. It was with around 10 IU/ml IL-2 and roughly 9.2 ug/ml peptides that some 2 million PBMC per well were cultured. As to this clone: Its antigen remains unknown. Other DNA sequences in this specimen translate into the identical CDR3.

The protocol was immunoSEQ multiplex PCR, while the TCRdb copy is restricted to in-frame clones and leaves out a portion. The sample yields about 60,000 clones, around 78% seen once. Per the germline V gene, CDR1 is SGHRS and CDR2 is YFSETQ. V was clipped by 2 bases and J by 6 bases; unmatched bases: 4. CDR3 length: 13 amino acids. The chain employs TRBV5-1 and TRBJ2-7; 8 bases match TRBD1. This sequence originates from a human donor who received a COVID-19 vaccine. The material sequenced was CD4+ T cells from PBMCs cultured with HCoV-OC43 spike peptides, taken after COVID-19 vaccination. The subset: HCoV-OC43 spike overlapping peptide pool stimulation. The CDR3 region has the DNA TGCGCCAGCAGCTTAGGACAGGGTGGCGAGCAGTACGTC. Translated: CASSLGQGGEQYV.